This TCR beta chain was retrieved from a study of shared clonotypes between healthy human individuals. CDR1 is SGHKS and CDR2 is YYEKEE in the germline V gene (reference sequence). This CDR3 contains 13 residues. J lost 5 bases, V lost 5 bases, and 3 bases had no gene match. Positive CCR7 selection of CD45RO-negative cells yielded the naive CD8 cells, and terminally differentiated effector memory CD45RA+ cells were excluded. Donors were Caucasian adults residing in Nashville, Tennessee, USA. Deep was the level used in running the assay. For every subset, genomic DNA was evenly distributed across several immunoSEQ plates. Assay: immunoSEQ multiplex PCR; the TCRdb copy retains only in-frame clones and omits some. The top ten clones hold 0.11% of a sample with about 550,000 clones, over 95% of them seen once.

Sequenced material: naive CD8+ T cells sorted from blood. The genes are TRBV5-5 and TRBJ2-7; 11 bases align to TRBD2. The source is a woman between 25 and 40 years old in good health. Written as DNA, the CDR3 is TGTGCCAGCAGTAAACTAGCGGGAGACGAGCAGTACTTC. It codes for CASSKLAGDEQYF.